The clone carrying this T cell receptor gamma chain was observed many times. Relative to the germline gene, one junction end is altered; a read error may explain this. The sample contains more than one DNA sequence encoding this CDR3. Gammadelta T cells were flow-sorted from PBMC into Vgamma9/Vdelta2+ and Vdelta2-negative populations for bulk analysis. The CDR3 sequence is 13 residues long. Looked up from germline, CDR1 is GITISATS and CDR2 is ISYDGTV (reference sequence). This sample stems from a study of γδ T cells in repeated Plasmodium falciparum infection. Sequencing covered both gamma and delta TCR chains per sample. TCRdb redid the clone calls on the multiplex PCR reads with CATT. The repertoire holds about 26,000 gamma-chain clones, with 3% as singletons.

Sequenced material: gamma-delta T cells from blood. The sequence was obtained from a pool of human donors (malaria-infected and uninfected, not separated). V usage is TRGV9 and J usage is TRGJ1 or TRGJ2. The CDR3 DNA follows: TGCGCCTTGTGGGAGGTCAAGTATTATAAGAAACTCTTT. This gives the protein CALWEVKYYKKLF.